This T cell receptor (beta chain) was recovered during a study of neurological immune-mediated disorders. The sample holds many counts of this clonotype. CDR1 KGHDR and CDR2 SFDVKD come from the germline V gene. J gave up 6 bases and V 4 bases, and 8 bases lay outside the gene matches. This CDR3 region has 15 residues. MiXCR, run by TCRdb on the 5' RACE reads, gives a single entry per CDR3 protein. The repertoire holds tens of thousands of distinct CDR3 sequences, about 2.6% seen once, with 2.3% in the top ten. Sequencing was performed on PBMCs. The source of this sequence is a woman aged 45-59 years with multiple sclerosis. The chain links TRBV24-1 to TRBJ2-3; 8 nucleotides agree with TRBD2. Written as DNA, the CDR3 is TGTGCCACCAGTGACACTAGCGGCCCCGCGGATACGCAGTATTTT. Translating it yields CATSDTSGPADTQYF.